A single sample gave rise to the 27 T cell receptor beta chains below, sequenced in a study of cytomegalovirus exposure and HLA in healthy donors. With 60 Vbeta and 13 Jbeta primers, the PCR was carried out. The repertoire was sequenced with immunoSEQ multiplex PCR; TCRdb's copy has only in-frame clones and lacks some. The table shows tens of thousands of clones, with 75% occurring only once. The sequenced material came from PBMCs. Receptors originate from a man aged 35 to 55 in good health and CMV-seronegative.

This sequence joins TRBV5-1 and TRBJ2-1; no clear D gene. The CDR3 loop spans 13 amino acids. Germline V gene sequence: CDR1 SGHRS, CDR2 YFSETQ. V dropped 2 bases and J dropped 7 bases, with 10 bases sitting between them. The CDR3 loop is CASSLESRNEQFF. In nucleotides, the CDR3 is TGCGCCAGCAGCTTAGAGAGCCGGAATGAGCAGTTCTTC.

The V and J genes are TRBV10-3 and TRBJ1-2, with D unresolved. The CDR3 covers 12 residues. Germline assignment: CDR1 ENHRY and CDR2 SYGVKD. Trimming cost V 2 bases and J 12 bases, with 13 bases left between them. CDR3: CAISEGRVTHTF. CDR3 bases: TGTGCCATCAGTGAGGGGAGGGTAACACACACCTTC.

The chain joins TRBV10-3 to TRBJ2-1, with 9 bases fitting TRBD1. With 7 bases clipped from V and 6 bases from J, the junction kept 10 bases outside the gene matches. CDR3 length: 15 residues. Germline V gene sequence: CDR1 ENHRY, CDR2 SYGVKD. CDR3 loop: CAITPTGGRSNEQFF. The CDR3 DNA is TGTGCCATCACTCCGACAGGGGGAAGGTCCAATGAGCAGTTCTTC.

The rearrangement joins TRBV6-1 to TRBJ1-6; a possible D gene is TRBD1 (6 bases). The CDR3 loop spans 14 amino acids. Germline loops: CDR1 MNHNS, CDR2 SASEGT. The V end lost 5 bases, the J end lost 9 bases, and 14 bases lay between the germline ends. The CDR3 DNA is TGTGCCAGCAGTCCTCAGGGGCTGGGTTCACCCCTCCACTTT. As protein: CASSPQGLGSPLHF.

The V call is TRBV4-1, the J call TRBJ2-2, with a tentative D call TRBD1 (6 bases). This CDR3 has 14 residues. Germline CDR1 MGHRA, CDR2 YSYEKL. V was cut by 3 bases and J by 3 bases, with 8 bases left in between. DNA for the CDR3: TGCGCCAGCAGCCATTACAGGGACACCGGGGAGCTGTTTTTT. Translating gives CASSHYRDTGELFF.

Comment on this clone: An end of the junction does not agree with germline; a read error may underlie this. The CDR3 sequence: CASSLDRGDSPLHF. DNA for the CDR3: TGTGCCAGCAGCCTAGACAGGGGAGATTCACCCCTCCACTTT. The V and J genes are TRBV11-3 and TRBJ1-6, with 8 bases lining up with TRBD1. The CDR3 loop spans 14 amino acids. Looked up from germline, CDR1 is SGHNT and CDR2 is YENEEA.

The rearrangement uses TRBV4-1 and TRBJ1-1; no clear D gene. The V and J ends lost 4 bases and 4 bases respectively, with 19 bases between them. The CDR3 is 16 residues long. Germline values: CDR1 MGHRA, CDR2 YSYEKL. Written as DNA, the CDR3 is TGCGCCAGCAGCCTCCGTCCTGGAGGGATACCCACTGAAGCTTTCTTT. Its protein is CASSLRPGGIPTEAFF.

The chain recombines TRBV19 with TRBJ1-1; D is ambiguous. This CDR3 has 13 residues. V lost 1 base and J lost 6, with 9 bases in between. From germline, CDR1 is LNHDA and CDR2 SQIVND (reference sequence). DNA of the CDR3: TGTGCCAGTAGTATAGCCAGACTCCCTGAAGCTTTCTTT. It encodes CASSIARLPEAFF.

This clone appeared a single time. V gene TRBV25-1 combines with J gene TRBJ1-1; possibly TRBD1 for D (5 bases). The CDR3 is made up of 12 amino acids. Trimming stripped 3 bases from V and 11 bases from J, with 13 bases between. Germline CDR1 reads MGHDK; CDR2 reads SYGVNS. Written as DNA, the CDR3 is TGTGCCAGCAGTGACCTAGACAGAAAGGCTTTCTTT. Translated: CASSDLDRKAFF.

The chain uses TRBV30 and TRBJ1-2; D gene ambiguous. The CDR3 extends over 12 amino acids. The V gene's germline CDR1 is GTSNPN and CDR2 SVGIG (reference sequence). Trimming shortened V by 4 bases and J by 0 bases, and 6 bases separated the two germline ends. The CDR3 loop is CAWTESNYGYTF. Here the CDR3 DNA reads TGTGCCTGGACGGAGTCTAACTATGGCTACACCTTC.

This clone showed up just a few times. This chain links TRBV9 with TRBJ2-3; 12 bases align to TRBD2. Germline V gene data show CDR1 as SGDLS and CDR2 as YYNGEE. V was clipped by 3 bases and J by 6 bases; unmatched bases: 5. The CDR3 is 15 amino acids. The CDR3 loop is CASSAIGTSGDTQYF. The DNA of the CDR3 is TGTGCCAGCAGCGCAATCGGGACTAGCGGGGATACGCAGTATTTT. The full variable domain, its missing parts supplied by reference TRBV9 and TRBJ2-3, is DSGVTQTPKHLITATGQRVTLRCSPRSGDLSVYWYQQSLDQGLQFLIQYYNGEERAKGNILERFSAQQFPDLHSELNLSSLELGDSALYFCASSAIGTSGDTQYFGPGTRLTVL.

This clone was counted between two and nine times. The gene calls are TRBV6-6 and TRBJ2-7; TRBD2 might be the D (5 bases). Germline loops: CDR1 MNHNY, CDR2 SVGAGI (reference sequence). V was trimmed by 8 bases and J by 7 bases, leaving 18 bases between them. The CDR3 has 13 residues. DNA of the CDR3: TGTGCCAGCGCTGTCGGTAGCGTAGGGGAGCAGTACTTC. Residues: CASAVGSVGEQYF.

The chain has TRBV9 and TRBJ2-1, with D tentatively TRBD1 (6 bases). Germline loops: CDR1 SGDLS, CDR2 YYNGEE. The CDR3 spans 14 residues. Trimming took off 4 bases at V and 6 bases at J, with 14 bases between the two ends. CDR3 amino acids: CASSTYRAGNEQFF. The CDR3, as DNA: TGTGCCAGCAGCACTTACAGGGCTGGCAATGAGCAGTTCTTC.

The chain recombines TRBV4-1 with TRBJ1-1; TRBD1 might be the D (6 bases). From germline, CDR1 is MGHRA and CDR2 YSYEKL. The ends were cut back, 3 bases at V and 4 bases at J, with 15 bases in the middle. The CDR3 has 15 residues. CDR3 in amino acids: CASSQFSRGGTEAFF. Here the CDR3 DNA reads TGCGCCAGCAGCCAGTTTAGTCGAGGGGGCACTGAAGCTTTCTTT.

This sequence joins TRBV7-9 and TRBJ1-1; TRBD1 agrees at 7 bases. V gave up 4 bases and J gave up 0 bases; unmatched junction bases: 8. This CDR3 has 16 residues. Looked up from germline, CDR1 is SEHNR and CDR2 is FQNEAQ (reference sequence). The CDR3 region is CASSSTGAHVNTEAFF. The CDR3, as DNA: TGTGCCAGCAGCTCTACAGGGGCTCACGTGAACACTGAAGCTTTCTTT.

The V and J genes are TRBV29-1 and TRBJ2-3, with 7 bases aligning to TRBD1. The CDR3 consists of 14 residues. Germline trimming cut 6 bases from V and 0 bases from J; bases unmatched to any gene: 6. Germline CDR1 SQVTM, CDR2 ANQGSEA. The CDR3 region has the DNA TGCAGCGTCGGGACAGCTGCTAGCACAGATACGCAGTATTTT. Protein sequence: CSVGTAASTDTQYF.

This rearrangement joins TRBV4-1 to TRBJ2-3; no definite D call. Looked up from germline, CDR1 is MGHRA and CDR2 is YSYEKL. The CDR3 contains 14 residues. V lost 0 bases, J lost 3 bases, and 7 bases lay in between. CDR3 bases: TGCGCCAGCAGCCAAGATTCCACAACAGATACGCAGTATTTT. Residues: CASSQDSTTDTQYF.

This chain uses TRBV5-1 with TRBJ1-1; no definite D call. CDR1 is SGHRS, CDR2 YFSETQ, per germline. The germline V and J ends were trimmed by 2 bases and 3 bases, with 11 bases remaining between them. There are 14 residues in the CDR3. As DNA, the CDR3 is TGCGCCAGCAGCTTCTCCTGGTTAGACACTGAAGCTTTCTTT. It translates to CASSFSWLDTEAFF.

The CDR3 sequence is CASIPTGAPESPLHF. The CDR3 nucleotides read TGTGCCAGTATCCCCACAGGAGCGCCGGAATCACCCCTCCACTTT. The chain is built from TRBV19 and TRBJ1-6, with a possible D match to TRBD1 (5 bases). This CDR3 spans 15 amino acids. Germline V gives CDR1 LNHDA, CDR2 SQIVND (reference sequence). Trimming shortened V by 7 bases and J by 10 bases, and 20 bases separated the two germline ends.

This chain joins TRBV6-1 and TRBJ1-4, with no clear D. The CDR3 consists of 14 residues. Trimming removed 8 bases from V and 3 bases from J, with 13 bases in between. Per germline, CDR1 MNHNS and CDR2 SASEGT. The CDR3 coding sequence is TGTGCCAGCCACCAAGCCCCGCCTAATGAAAAACTGTTTTTT. It codes for CASHQAPPNEKLFF.

J is TRBJ1-1 and V is TRBV10-2; D gene ambiguous. V lost 6 bases and J 1 base, leaving 3 bases between the germline ends. Germline loops: CDR1 WSHSY, CDR2 SAAADI. There are 11 residues in the CDR3. This CDR3 reads CASSQNTEAFF. The DNA for the CDR3 is TGCGCCAGCAGCCAGAACACTGAAGCTTTCTTT.

This clone has just one count. The chain has TRBV6-1 and TRBJ2-5; the match to TRBD2 covers 9 bases. The CDR3 contains 15 residues. In germline, CDR1 is MNHNS, CDR2 SASEGT. V lost 0 bases, J lost 5 bases, and 4 bases stayed unmatched. The CDR3, as DNA: TGTGCCAGCAGTGAAGCCCCTAGCGGGACGGAGACCCAGTACTTC. Translating it yields CASSEAPSGTETQYF.

This clone was picked up a small number of times. This chain joins TRBV4-1 and TRBJ1-5, with TRBD1 identical over 7 bases. The CDR3 consists of 14 residues. CDR1 and CDR2 from the germline V gene are MGHRA and YSYEKL. V lost 5 bases to trimming and J lost 6 bases; unmatched junction nucleotides: 7. In DNA, the CDR3 is TGCGCCAGCAGCTTAGGGACAGCGATTCAGCCCCAGCATTTT. Amino acids: CASSLGTAIQPQHF.

This clone was found a few times. CDR3 DNA sequence: TGTGCCAGCAGCAGAGACAGGGGTGTCACTGAAGCTTTCTTT. It translates to CASSRDRGVTEAFF. The V gene is TRBV16, the J gene TRBJ1-1; the match to TRBD1 covers 8 bases. J lost 4 bases, V lost 5 bases, and 6 bases had no gene match. The length of the CDR3 is 14 residues. Per germline, CDR1 KGHSY and CDR2 FQNENV.

The chain is built from TRBV25-1 and TRBJ2-7; 7 bases are shared with TRBD2. The V segment lost 8 bases and the J segment 1 base; nucleotides outside the gene matches: 8. This CDR3 comprises 14 residues. Germline V lookup: CDR1 MGHDK, CDR2 SYGVNS. CDR3 amino acids: CASDRGGGSYEQYF. CDR3 DNA sequence: TGTGCCAGCGACCGGGGCGGGGGATCCTACGAGCAGTACTTC.

The V gene is TRBV27, the J gene TRBJ1-1; no firm D call. The V gene's germline CDR1 is MNHEY and CDR2 SMNVEV (reference sequence). The CDR3 is 13 residues long. V lost 2 bases, J lost 1 base, and 5 bases lay in between. The CDR3 region is CASSLQKNTEAFF. DNA for the CDR3: TGTGCCAGCAGTTTACAAAAGAACACTGAAGCTTTCTTT.

The DNA of the CDR3 is TGTGCCAGCAGCAACACAGTGAACACTGAAGCTTTCTTT. It yields the protein CASSNTVNTEAFF. The V call is TRBV9, the J call TRBJ1-1; unclear D gene. Trimming stripped 4 bases from V and 0 bases from J, with 7 bases between. CDR1 SGDLS and CDR2 YYNGEE come from the germline V gene. The CDR3 runs 13 residues.